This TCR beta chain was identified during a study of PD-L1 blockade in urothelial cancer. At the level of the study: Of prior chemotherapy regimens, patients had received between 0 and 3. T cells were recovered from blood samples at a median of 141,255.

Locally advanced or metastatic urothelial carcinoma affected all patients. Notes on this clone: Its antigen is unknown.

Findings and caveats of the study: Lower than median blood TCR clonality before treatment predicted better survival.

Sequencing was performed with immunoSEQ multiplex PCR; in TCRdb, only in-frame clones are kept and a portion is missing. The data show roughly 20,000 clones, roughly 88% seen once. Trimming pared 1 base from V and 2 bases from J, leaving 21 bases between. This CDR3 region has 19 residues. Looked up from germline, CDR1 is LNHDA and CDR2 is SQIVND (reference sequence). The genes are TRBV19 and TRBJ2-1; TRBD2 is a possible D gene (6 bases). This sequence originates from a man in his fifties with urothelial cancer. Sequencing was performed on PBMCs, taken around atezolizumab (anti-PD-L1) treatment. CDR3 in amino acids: CASSIAGQGVRRAYNEQFF. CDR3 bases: TGTGCCAGTAGTATAGCGGGGCAGGGAGTCCGGAGGGCCTACAATGAGCAGTTCTTC.